The source of this T cell receptor beta chain is a study of blood T cell repertoires in COVID-19. Overall study context: Acute and convalescent COVID-19 samples came from the United States, Italy and Spain. T cells, B-cell-depleted T cells, or PBMCs supplied cDNA or gDNA.

Original data processing: Estimated nucleated cell counts came from reference gene primer amplification. The assay was immunoSEQ multiplex PCR, and TCRdb's table has in-frame clones only and misses some. The D gene and trimming were derived from the DNA, and the V and J assignments and clone size from that table. Here the sample spans about 320,000 clones, 70% to 90% being singletons. Germline V CDR1 and CDR2: MNHEY, SVGAGI. CDR3 length equals 15 residues. Germline trimming cut 2 bases from V and 5 bases from J; bases unmatched to any gene: 4. This chain connects TRBV6-5 to TRBJ2-3; TRBD1 agrees at 10 bases. Sequenced: peripheral blood. The clonotype originates from a human donor in a cohort sampled during active COVID-19. The CDR3 bases are TGTGCCAGCAGTTACGAGGGACAGGGGATAGATACGCAGTATTTT. Translated: CASSYEGQGIDTQYF.